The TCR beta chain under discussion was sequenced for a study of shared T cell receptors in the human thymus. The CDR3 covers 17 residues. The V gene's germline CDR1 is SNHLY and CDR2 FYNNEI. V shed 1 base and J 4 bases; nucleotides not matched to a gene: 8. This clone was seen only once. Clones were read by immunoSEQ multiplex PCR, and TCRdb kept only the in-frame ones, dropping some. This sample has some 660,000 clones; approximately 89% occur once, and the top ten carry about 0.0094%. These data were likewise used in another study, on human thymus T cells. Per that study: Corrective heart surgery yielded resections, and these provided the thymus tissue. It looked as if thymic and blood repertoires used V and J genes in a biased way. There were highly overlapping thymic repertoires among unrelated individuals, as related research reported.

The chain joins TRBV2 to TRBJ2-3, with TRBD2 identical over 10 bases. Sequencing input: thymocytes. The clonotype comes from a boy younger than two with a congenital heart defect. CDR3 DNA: TGTGCCAGCAGTGAAGACAGCGGGGGGGCCGGTGCAGATACGCAGTATTTT. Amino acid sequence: CASSEDSGGAGADTQYF.